This T cell receptor beta chain was found in a study of cytomegalovirus exposure and HLA in healthy donors. Study as a whole: In a later analysis, it was reported that the roughly 120 validation repertoires had been produced on the same platform as the roughly 700 repertoires belonging to the first cohort.

About this clone: Its specificity is not known.

The data were produced by immunoSEQ multiplex PCR, yet TCRdb's version contains in-frame clones alone and is incomplete. The sample contains tens of thousands of clones, 96% of which appear only once. Germline V gene lookup returns CDR1 MNHEY and CDR2 SMNVEV (reference sequence). The CDR3 has 14 amino acids. The V end lost 5 bases, the J end lost 5 bases, and 15 bases lay between the germline ends. The study's findings and limits: Cytomegalovirus association was assigned to about 150 TCR beta chains. In vitro confirmation showed three CMV-associated chains to be CMV antigen specific.

The sequenced sample was PBMCs. This sequence was found in a woman between 18 and 29 years old in good health and CMV-seropositive. The chain uses TRBV27 and TRBJ1-1, with D possibly TRBD1 on 6 matching bases. DNA for the CDR3: TGTGCCAGCAGTCCCCGGGACACCAATACTGAAGCTTTCTTT. Translated, it gives CASSPRDTNTEAFF.